A selection of T cell receptor beta chains follows, all from one sample in a study of cytomegalovirus exposure and HLA in healthy donors. Produced via immunoSEQ multiplex PCR; TCRdb's table is partial and in-frame only. The sample lists about 160,000 clones; around 85% were seen once. The sequencing input was PBMCs. These receptors originate from a boy younger than 10 in good health and CMV-seronegative. CDR3s leave out the opening cysteine and the closing phenylalanine or tryptophan.

CDR3 length,V gene,J gene,CDR3 protein
14,TRBV18,TRBJ2-1,ASSTLPGTSNDEQF
16,TRBV28,TRBJ2-1,ASSFSPFETGGTNGQF
13,TRBV5-4,TRBJ2-2,ASSTLAGGTGELF
14,TRBV7-8,TRBJ2-2,ASSLFSGANTGELF
14,TRBV2,TRBJ1-1,ASTPERALMNTEAF
14,TRBV4-2,TRBJ2-3,ASSQSGLAGTDTQY
9,TRBV27,TRBJ2-7,ASRGGNEQY
12,TRBV19,TRBJ2-7,ASGDFGGFYEQY
14,TRBV19,.,ASKRLRLPNTGELF
13,TRBV4-1,TRBJ2-7,ASSQGRGGPYEQY
15,TRBV7-9,TRBJ2-3,SSSLSSSAGVADTQY
11,TRBV6-1,TRBJ1-1,ASVRVGGTEAF
14,TRBV13,TRBJ2-1,ASSLGPSGPYNEQF
10,TRBV28,TRBJ1-2,ASSWQNYGYT
14,TRBV5-1,TRBJ2-3,ASSSGQTGSTDTQY
12,TRBV7-3,TRBJ2-7,ASSFEPFCYEQY
12,TRBV2,TRBJ1-1,ASNSEWGDTEAF
14,TRBV5-6,TRBJ2-7,ASSSQEGDIAYEQY
10,TRBV30,TRBJ1-1,AWSPPNSEAF
11,TRBV9,TRBJ1-3,ASSVSTGNTIY